The 12 T cell receptor beta chains listed next were all sequenced from one sample in a study of regulatory T cells in long-lasting Graves disease. In building TCR beta libraries, iRepertoire HTBI primers were used together with Arm-PCR of CDR3 regions. TCRdb itself ran the multiplex PCR reads through MiXCR, one entry per CDR3 protein. The repertoire includes approximately 400,000 distinct CDR3 sequences, 20% to 30% of them detected once, and about a quarter sits in the top ten. Described time point: persistent/refractory GD, antithyroid drugs over 5 years with positive TRAb. Construction of the TCR library relied on RNA isolated from PBMCs. This specimen was peripheral blood mononuclear cells (PBMCs), taken when the disease was refractory, from a patient treated with antithyroid drugs. These receptors originate from a female donor with Graves disease.

Worth noting for this clonotype: A much larger clone is a single base away; this may be a read error. This rearrangement joins TRBV28 to TRBJ2-5, with D perhaps matching TRBD1 (5 bases). The V and J ends lost 5 bases and 4 bases respectively, with 14 bases between them. The CDR3 runs 14 residues. The V gene's germline CDR1 is MDHEN and CDR2 SYDVKM. The CDR3 sequence: CASSPRQLRETQYF. In DNA form, the CDR3 reads TGTGCCAGCAGTCCCCGACAGCTCCGAGAGACCCAGTACTTC.

The chain combines TRBV20-1 with TRBJ1-5, with D hard to call. CDR1 DFQATT and CDR2 SNEGSKA come from the germline V gene (reference sequence). V was cut by 5 bases and J by 4 bases, with 12 bases left in between. There are 13 residues in the CDR3. The CDR3 nucleotides read TGCAGTGCTGGCCGGGATAGAAATCAGCCCCAGCATTTT. It is translated as CSAGRDRNQPQHF.

The chain uses TRBV20-1 and TRBJ2-7; 8 nucleotides match TRBD1. The germline V gene encodes CDR1 DFQATT and CDR2 SNEGSKA (reference sequence). This CDR3 has 14 residues. J lost 0 bases, V lost 1 base, and 2 bases had no gene match. The DNA for the CDR3 is TGCAGTGCTAGAGGGACAGGGATCTCCTACGAGCAGTACTTC. It translates to CSARGTGISYEQYF.

This clonotype was recorded a few times. The CDR3 coding sequence is TGCGCCAGCAGCTTGGACGGACAGGCAAACAATCAGCCCCAGCATTTT. It translates to CASSLDGQANNQPQHF. This chain links TRBV5-1 with TRBJ1-5, with TRBD1 matching over 7 bases. Germline V gene lookup returns CDR1 SGHRS and CDR2 YFSETQ. Trimming cost V 0 bases and J 3 bases; bases outside gene matches: 6. This CDR3 has 16 amino acids.

This clonotype showed up just a few times. The V gene is TRBV6-2 or TRBV6-3, the J gene TRBJ1-2; perhaps TRBD1 as D (5 bases). Trimming took 2 bases from V and 6 from J, leaving 19 bases between them. Germline V gene data show CDR1 as MNHEY and CDR2 as SVGEGT. The CDR3 consists of 16 residues. The CDR3 reads CASSYGDEFWGDGYTF. The CDR3 nucleotides are TGTGCCAGCAGTTACGGGGACGAGTTTTGGGGGGATGGCTACACCTTC.

This clonotype has only a few counts. The V gene is TRBV5-5, the J gene TRBJ1-5; maybe TRBD1 (5 bases). The CDR3 covers 15 residues. V lost 4 bases and J 5 bases, leaving 16 bases between the germline ends. Germline CDR1 SGHKS, CDR2 YYEKEE (reference sequence). The CDR3 DNA sequence: TGTGCCAGCAGCCCTCCGGGGGGAGTGGATCAGCCCCAGCATTTT. Its protein is CASSPPGGVDQPQHF.

V gene TRBV28 combines with J gene TRBJ2-2, with a weak D call TRBD2 (6 bases). V lost 10 bases to trimming and J lost 2 bases, with 17 bases between them. CDR3 length equals 15 residues. Germline CDR1 and CDR2: MDHEN and SYDVKM. This CDR3 is CATQTGTFNTGELFF. The DNA of the CDR3 is TGTGCCACCCAAACCGGGACTTTTAACACCGGGGAGCTGTTTTTT. The full variable domain, its missing parts supplied by reference TRBV28 and TRBJ2-2, is DVKVTQSSRYLVKRTGEKVFLECVQDMDHENMFWYRQDPGLGLRLIYFSYDVKMKEKGDIPEGYSVSREKKERFSLILESASTNQTSMYLCATQTGTFNTGELFFGEGSRLTVL.

The sample holds many counts of this clonotype. The V call is TRBV11-2, the J call TRBJ2-7, with 7 bases matching TRBD1. The CDR3 is made up of 14 amino acids. The V gene end was trimmed by 2 bases and the J gene end by 0 bases; junction bases not matched to a gene: 1. Germline values: CDR1 SGHAT, CDR2 FQNNGV. The CDR3 is CASSLWDSSYEQYF. For the CDR3, the DNA is TGTGCCAGCAGCTTATGGGACAGCTCCTACGAGCAGTACTTC. The full variable domain, completed using reference TRBV11-2 and TRBJ2-7, is EAGVAQSPRYKIIEKRQSVAFWCNPISGHATLYWYQQILGQGPKLLIQFQNNGVVDDSQLPKDRFSAERLKGVDSTLKIQPAKLEDSAVYLCASSLWDSSYEQYFGPGTRLTVT.

The sample holds many counts of this clonotype. The J gene is TRBJ2-7, the V gene TRBV27; no clear D. Germline lookup yields CDR1 MNHEY and CDR2 SMNVEV (reference sequence). The ends were cut back, 0 bases at V and 1 base at J, with 7 bases in the middle. This CDR3 is 14 amino acids long. In nucleotides, the CDR3 is TGTGCCAGCAGTTTATCCGCAGCTTCCTACGAGCAGTACTTC. Protein: CASSLSAASYEQYF.

The V and J genes are TRBV6-5 and TRBJ2-1; D is tentatively TRBD1 or TRBD2 (6 bases each). This CDR3 contains 16 residues. Germline CDR1 MNHEY, CDR2 SVGAGI. With 3 bases removed from V and 4 bases from J, the gap between germline ends came to 16 bases. DNA of the CDR3: TGTGCCAGCAGTTATTCGGGGGCAAAGCTATACAATGAGCAGTTCTTC. This sequence encodes CASSYSGAKLYNEQFF.

This chain links TRBV5-1 with TRBJ2-4; perhaps TRBD2 as D (7 bases). The CDR3 runs 14 residues. The germline gives CDR1 SGHRS, CDR2 YFSETQ. V lost 3 bases and J lost 9, with 16 bases in between. CDR3: CASSSLGGDTIQYF. In nucleotides, the CDR3 is TGCGCCAGCAGCTCGCTAGGGGGGGATACCATTCAGTACTTC. The variable domain in full, completed from reference TRBV5-1 and TRBJ2-4, reads KAGVTQTPRYLIKTRGQQVTLSCSPISGHRSVSWYQQTPGQGLQFLFEYFSETQRNKGNFPGRFSGRQFSNSRSEMNVSTLELGDSALYLCASSSLGGDTIQYFGAGTRLSVL.

As for this clonotype: One end of the junction is discordant with germline, which a read error may explain. The chain recombines TRBV11-2 with TRBJ1-1, with TRBD1 identical over 9 bases. The CDR3 sequence is 16 residues long. CDR1 is SGHAT, CDR2 FQNNGV, per germline. The CDR3 DNA is TGTGCCAACAGCTCCACCTTGACAGGGGGGAACACTGAAGCTTTCTTT. Its translation is CANSSTLTGGNTEAFF.